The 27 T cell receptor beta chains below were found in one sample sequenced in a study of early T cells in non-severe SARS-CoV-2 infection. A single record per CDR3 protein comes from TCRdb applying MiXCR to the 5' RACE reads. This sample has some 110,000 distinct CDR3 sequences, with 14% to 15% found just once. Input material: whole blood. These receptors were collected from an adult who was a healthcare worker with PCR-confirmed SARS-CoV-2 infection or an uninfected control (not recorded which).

The CDR3 spells CASSLKGVSTDTQYF. The CDR3 DNA reads as TGTGCCAGCAGCTTAAAAGGGGTGTCCACAGATACGCAGTATTTT. The chain uses TRBV7-8 and TRBJ2-3, with a possible D match to TRBD1 (5 bases). Germline lookup yields CDR1 SGHVS and CDR2 FQNEAQ. This CDR3 contains 15 residues. The V gene lost 2 bases and the J gene lost 2 bases, with 11 bases spanning the gap.

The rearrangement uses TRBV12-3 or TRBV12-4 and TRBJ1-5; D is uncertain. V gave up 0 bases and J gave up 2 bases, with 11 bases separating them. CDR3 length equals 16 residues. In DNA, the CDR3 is TGTGCCAGCAGTTTAGCTCCGACCTTAGGCAATCAGCCCCAGCATTTT. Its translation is CASSLAPTLGNQPQHF.

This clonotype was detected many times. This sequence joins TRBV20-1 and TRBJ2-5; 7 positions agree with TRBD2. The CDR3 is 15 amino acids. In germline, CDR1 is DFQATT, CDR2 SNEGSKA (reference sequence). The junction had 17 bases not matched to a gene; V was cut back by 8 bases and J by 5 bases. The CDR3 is CSPQRGTILEETQYF. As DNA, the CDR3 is TGCAGTCCCCAGCGGGGTACCATCCTGGAGGAGACCCAGTACTTC.

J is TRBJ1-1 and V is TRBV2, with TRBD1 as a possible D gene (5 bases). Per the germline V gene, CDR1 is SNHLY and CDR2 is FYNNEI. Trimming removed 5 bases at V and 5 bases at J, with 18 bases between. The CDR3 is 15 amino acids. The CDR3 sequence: CASSFFGGSGTEAFF. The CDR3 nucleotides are TGTGCCAGCAGTTTTTTCGGGGGGAGTGGGACTGAAGCTTTCTTT.

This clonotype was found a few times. This CDR3 reads CASSLEYYGYTF. In DNA form, the CDR3 reads TGTGCCAGCAGTTTAGAGTACTATGGCTACACCTTC. J is TRBJ1-2 and V is TRBV12-3 or TRBV12-4; D unresolved. The CDR3 totals 12 residues. V lost 1 base and J lost 3, with 3 bases in between.

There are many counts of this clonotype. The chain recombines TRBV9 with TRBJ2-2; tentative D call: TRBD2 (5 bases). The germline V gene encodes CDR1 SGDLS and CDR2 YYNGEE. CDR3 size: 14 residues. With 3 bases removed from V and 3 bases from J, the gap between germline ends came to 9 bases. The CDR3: CASSEYGDTGELFF. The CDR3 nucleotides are TGTGCCAGCAGCGAGTACGGGGACACCGGGGAGCTGTTTTTT.

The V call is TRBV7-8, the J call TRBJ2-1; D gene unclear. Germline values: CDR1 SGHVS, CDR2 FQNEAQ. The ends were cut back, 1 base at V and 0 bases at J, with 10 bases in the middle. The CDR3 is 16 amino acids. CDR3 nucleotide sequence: TGTGCCAGCAGCTTAGGGTCACAGTCCTCCTACAATGAGCAGTTCTTC. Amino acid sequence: CASSLGSQSSYNEQFF.

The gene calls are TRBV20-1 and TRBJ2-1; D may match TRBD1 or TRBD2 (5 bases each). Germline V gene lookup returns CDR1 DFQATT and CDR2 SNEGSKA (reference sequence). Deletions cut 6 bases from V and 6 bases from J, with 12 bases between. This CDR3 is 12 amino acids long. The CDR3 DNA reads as TGCAGTGCGGAGACTGGGACCAATGAGCAGTTCTTC. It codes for CSAETGTNEQFF.

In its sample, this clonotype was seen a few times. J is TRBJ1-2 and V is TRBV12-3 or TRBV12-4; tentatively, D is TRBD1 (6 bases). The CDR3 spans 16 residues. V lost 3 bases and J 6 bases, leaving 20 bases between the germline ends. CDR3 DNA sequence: TGTGCCAGCAGTTTGAAACGGACAGACCAGTTTCATGGCTACACCTTC. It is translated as CASSLKRTDQFHGYTF.

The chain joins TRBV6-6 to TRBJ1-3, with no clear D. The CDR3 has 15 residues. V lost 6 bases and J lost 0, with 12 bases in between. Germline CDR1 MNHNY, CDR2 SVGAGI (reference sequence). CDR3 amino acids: CASSQDGSSGNTIYF. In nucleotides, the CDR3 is TGTGCCAGCAGCCAGGACGGAAGCTCTGGAAACACCATATATTTT.

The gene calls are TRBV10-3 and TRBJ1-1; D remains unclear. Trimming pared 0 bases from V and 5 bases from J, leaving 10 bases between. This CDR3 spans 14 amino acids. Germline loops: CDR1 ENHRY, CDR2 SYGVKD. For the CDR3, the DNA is TGTGCCATCAGTGAGTCTAGTGTCGGGACTGAAGCTTTCTTT. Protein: CAISESSVGTEAFF.

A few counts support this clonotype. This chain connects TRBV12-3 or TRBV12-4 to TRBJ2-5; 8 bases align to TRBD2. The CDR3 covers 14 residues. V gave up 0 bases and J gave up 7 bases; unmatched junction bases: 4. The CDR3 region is CASSLASGVGTQYF. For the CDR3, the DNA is TGTGCCAGCAGTTTAGCTAGCGGGGTTGGGACCCAGTACTTC.

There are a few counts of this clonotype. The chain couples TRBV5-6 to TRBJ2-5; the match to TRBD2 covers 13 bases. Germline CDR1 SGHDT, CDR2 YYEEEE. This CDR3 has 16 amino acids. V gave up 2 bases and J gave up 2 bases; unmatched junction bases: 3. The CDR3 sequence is CASSFGLAGVQETQYF. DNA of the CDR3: TGTGCCAGCAGCTTCGGACTAGCGGGGGTACAAGAGACCCAGTACTTC.

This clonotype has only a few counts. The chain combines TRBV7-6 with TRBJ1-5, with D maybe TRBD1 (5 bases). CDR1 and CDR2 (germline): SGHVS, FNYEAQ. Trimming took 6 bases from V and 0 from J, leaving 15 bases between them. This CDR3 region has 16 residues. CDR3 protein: CASSPMWGGSNQPQHF. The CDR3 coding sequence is TGTGCCAGCAGTCCTATGTGGGGGGGTAGCAATCAGCCCCAGCATTTT.

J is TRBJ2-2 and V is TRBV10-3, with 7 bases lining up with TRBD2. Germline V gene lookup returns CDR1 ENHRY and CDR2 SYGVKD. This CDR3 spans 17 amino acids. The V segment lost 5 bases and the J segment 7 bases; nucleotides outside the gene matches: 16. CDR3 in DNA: TGTGCCATCAGTCTGACCGGGACTAAGGAAGAGCGCGGGGAGCTGTTTTTT. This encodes CAISLTGTKEERGELFF.

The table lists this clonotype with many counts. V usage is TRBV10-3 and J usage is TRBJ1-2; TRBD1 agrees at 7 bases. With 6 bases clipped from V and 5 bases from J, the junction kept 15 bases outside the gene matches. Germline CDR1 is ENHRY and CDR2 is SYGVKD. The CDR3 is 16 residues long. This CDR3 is CAISDYESQGLYGYTF. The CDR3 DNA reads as TGTGCCATCAGCGATTATGAATCACAGGGGTTGTATGGCTACACCTTC.

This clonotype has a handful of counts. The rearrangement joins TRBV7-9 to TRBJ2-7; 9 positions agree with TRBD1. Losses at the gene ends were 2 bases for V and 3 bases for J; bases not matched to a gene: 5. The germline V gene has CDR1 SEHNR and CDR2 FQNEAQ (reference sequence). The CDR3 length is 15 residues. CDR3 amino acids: CASSLSGQGVYEQYF. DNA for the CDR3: TGTGCCAGCAGCTTATCGGGACAGGGTGTCTACGAGCAGTACTTC.

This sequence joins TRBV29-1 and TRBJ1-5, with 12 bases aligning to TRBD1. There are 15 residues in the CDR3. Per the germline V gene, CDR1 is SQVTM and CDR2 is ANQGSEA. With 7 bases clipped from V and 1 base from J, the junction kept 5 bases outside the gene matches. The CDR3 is CSEGQGAWSNQPQHF. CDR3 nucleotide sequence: TGCAGCGAGGGACAGGGGGCTTGGAGCAATCAGCCCCAGCATTTT. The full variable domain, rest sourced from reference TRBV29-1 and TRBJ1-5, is SAVISQKPSRDICQRGTSLTIQCQVDSQVTMMFWYRQQPGQSLTLIATANQGSEATYESGFVIDKFPISRPNLTFSTLTVSNMSPEDSSIYLCSEGQGAWSNQPQHFGDGTRLSIL.

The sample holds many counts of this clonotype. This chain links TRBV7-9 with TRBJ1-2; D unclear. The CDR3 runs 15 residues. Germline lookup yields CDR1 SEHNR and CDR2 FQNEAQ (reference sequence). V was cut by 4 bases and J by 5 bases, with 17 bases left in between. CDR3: CASSSRIGGDYGYTF. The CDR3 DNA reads TGTGCCAGCAGCTCAAGAATCGGAGGCGATTATGGCTACACCTTC.

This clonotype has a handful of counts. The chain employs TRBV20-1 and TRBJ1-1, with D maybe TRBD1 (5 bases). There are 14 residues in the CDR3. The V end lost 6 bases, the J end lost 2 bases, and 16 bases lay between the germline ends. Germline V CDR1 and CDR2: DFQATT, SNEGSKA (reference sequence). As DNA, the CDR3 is TGCAGTGCCGTCGGGGGTCACGCCAACACTGAAGCTTTCTTT. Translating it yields CSAVGGHANTEAFF.

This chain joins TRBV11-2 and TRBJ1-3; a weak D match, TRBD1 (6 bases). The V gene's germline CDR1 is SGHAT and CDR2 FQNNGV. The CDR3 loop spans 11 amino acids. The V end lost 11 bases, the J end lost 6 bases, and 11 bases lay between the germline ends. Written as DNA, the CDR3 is TGTGCCTGTGGGGGGGCAAACACCATATATTTT. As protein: CACGGANTIYF.

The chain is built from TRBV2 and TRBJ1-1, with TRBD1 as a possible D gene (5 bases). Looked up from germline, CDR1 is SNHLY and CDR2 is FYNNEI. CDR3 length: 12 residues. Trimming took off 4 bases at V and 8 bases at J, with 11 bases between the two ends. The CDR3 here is CASSGGSAEAFF. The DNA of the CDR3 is TGTGCCAGCAGTGGGGGCTCGGCGGAAGCTTTCTTT.

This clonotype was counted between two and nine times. CDR3 residues: CASSFRGDEQFF. The CDR3 DNA sequence: TGCGCCAGCAGCTTTAGAGGGGATGAGCAGTTCTTC. The chain links TRBV5-1 to TRBJ2-1; TRBD1 or TRBD2 may be the D gene (5 bases each). Germline V gives CDR1 SGHRS, CDR2 YFSETQ. V was trimmed by 2 bases and J by 8 bases, leaving 8 bases between them. This CDR3 region has 12 residues.

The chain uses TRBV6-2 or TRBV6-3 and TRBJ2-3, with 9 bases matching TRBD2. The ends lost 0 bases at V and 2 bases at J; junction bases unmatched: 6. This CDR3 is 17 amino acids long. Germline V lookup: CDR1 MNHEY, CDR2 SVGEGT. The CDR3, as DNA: TGTGCCAGCAGTTACTCGAGGCTAGCGGGGACCACAGATACGCAGTATTTT. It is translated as CASSYSRLAGTTDTQYF.

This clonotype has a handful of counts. The CDR3 region is CASSLSRTDTQYF. The CDR3 DNA sequence: TGTGCCAGCAGTTTATCCCGCACAGATACGCAGTATTTT. The rearrangement uses TRBV12-3 or TRBV12-4 and TRBJ2-3, with D unresolved. V lost 2 bases to trimming and J lost 1 base, with 4 bases between them. This CDR3 has 13 amino acids.

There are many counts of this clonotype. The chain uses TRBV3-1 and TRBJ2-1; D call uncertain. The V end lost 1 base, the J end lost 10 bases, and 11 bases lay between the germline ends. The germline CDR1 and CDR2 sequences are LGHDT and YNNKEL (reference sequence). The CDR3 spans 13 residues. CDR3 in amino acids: CASSQVISGEQFF. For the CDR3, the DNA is TGTGCCAGCAGCCAAGTTATTAGTGGGGAGCAGTTCTTC.

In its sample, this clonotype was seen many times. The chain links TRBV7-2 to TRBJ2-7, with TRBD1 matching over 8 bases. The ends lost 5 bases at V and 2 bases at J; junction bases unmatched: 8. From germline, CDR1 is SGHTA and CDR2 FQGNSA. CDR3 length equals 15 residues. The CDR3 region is CASSQGQGLTYEQYF. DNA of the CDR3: TGTGCCAGCAGCCAAGGACAGGGCCTGACCTACGAGCAGTACTTC. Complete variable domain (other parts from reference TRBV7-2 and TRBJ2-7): GAGVSQSPSNKVTEKGKDVELRCDPISGHTALYWYRQSLGQGLEFLIYFQGNSAPDKSGLPSDRFSAERTGGSVSTLTIQRTQQEDSAVYLCASSQGQGLTYEQYFGPGTRLTVT.